Detailed here is one T cell receptor (beta chain). What antigen it recognizes has not been identified. No base quality information exists; no much larger clone differs at one position. These data come from a study of blood T cell repertoires in COVID-19 (TCRdb year 2020). Some background on the complete study: The collaborator samples originated in the United States, Italy and Spain and spanned the acute and convalescent phases of COVID-19. The material from the prospective study consisted of cDNA or gDNA derived from T cells, B-cell-depleted T cells, or PBMCs. Deeply sampled blood TCRbeta repertoires from subjects exposed to, actively infected with, or recovered from COVID-19 were included in the dataset. The repertoires were released in a freely available public database intended as a resource for research on the immune response to SARS-CoV-2. Samples came from the ongoing ImmuneRACE study (first 160 participants) plus 1,254 subjects from 6 global collaborators. A de-identified subject ID, COVID-19 status, age in years and sex were almost always included in the sample metadata. HLA class I and class II types, where available, came from metadata supplied by the sample provider rather than from assay-based typing.

TCRbeta CDR3 regions were amplified from genomic DNA by means of the immunoSEQ Assay, a bias-controlled multiplex PCR. Concerning the study's data processing: Nucleated cell counts per sample were estimated from amplification of reference gene primers within the assay. Sequence reads were collapsed and filtered to measure the absolute abundance of every unique TCRbeta CDR3 rearrangement. For each sample, productive Simpson clonality was calculated by taking the square root of Simpson's diversity index across productive rearrangements. Not all clones reach the TCRdb copy of this immuneACCESS table, which keeps in-frame sequences only. Checked studies attribute under half of the gap to unresolved V genes and leave the rest unexplained. Clonal size and the V and J genes are those of that table, whereas D and trimming came from the DNA. The sample profile shows under 250,000 clones; approximately 90% of them were found once. Of the sample, about 1.3% falls within the top ten clones.

What the work shows at the level of the full study, not this receptor alone: The quantity of clinical and demographic metadata differed by source and by participant and was supplied without curation.

Per the germline V gene, MNHEY is the CDR1 and SVGAGI is the CDR2. The V and J ends are trimmed by 4 bases and 0 bases, leaving 13 bases between them. Measured from the cysteine to the phenylalanine, the CDR3 is 15 residues long. The retained sequence is limited to the CDR3, 45 bases, with the frame set at the first base. Each collaborating institution followed its own protocols to collect whole blood in K2EDTA tubes. For TCRbeta analysis, collaborator samples were shipped as frozen whole blood, as isolated PBMCs, or as DNA extracted from either sample type. The chain joins TRBV6-5 to TRBJ2-7, with the D gene not clear enough to name. The material sequenced was peripheral blood. This clonotype was obtained from a man in his thirties or forties with acute or convalescent COVID-19. The DNA sequence is as follows: TGTGCCAGCAGTTCAGAAAGACGGAGCTCCTACGAGCAGTACTTC. Its translation reads: CASSSERRSSYEQYF.